A single sample gave rise to the 20 T cell receptor beta chains below, sequenced in a study of OX40 agonist ivuxolimab in advanced cancers. Receptor libraries were prepared by the immunoSEQ multiplex PCR assay. The clones in this table, taken by TCRdb from immuneACCESS, are in-frame only. Not every clone is retained; where verified, under half of the shortfall comes from an unresolved V gene, and the cause of the rest is unknown. Recorded for this sample are about 50,000 clones; just under 95% of them occurred a single time. The top ten constitute approximately 25% of the sample. The material was CD4+ or CD8+ T cells sorted from blood, obtained in a trial of the OX40 agonist ivuxolimab. These receptors were taken from an adult with an advanced solid tumor such as melanoma, head and neck, liver or kidney cancer.

The chain joins TRBV29-1 to TRBJ2-7; tentative D call: TRBD2 (5 bases). In germline, CDR1 is SQVTM, CDR2 ANQGSEA. The CDR3 totals 15 residues. V gave up 0 bases and J gave up 3 bases, with 15 bases separating them. DNA of the CDR3: TGCAGCGTTGAAGAGGTGGGGAGCCGTCACTACGAGCAGTACTTC. This gives the protein CSVEEVGSRHYEQYF.

This rearrangement joins TRBV19 to TRBJ2-7, with a weak D call TRBD2 (6 bases). The CDR3 totals 18 residues. V shed 3 bases and J shed 3 bases, with 24 bases lying between them. CDR1 is LNHDA, CDR2 SQIVND, per germline (reference sequence). The CDR3 loop reads CASSMSGPGAPIFYEQYF. As DNA, the CDR3 is TGTGCCAGTAGTATGAGCGGGCCCGGGGCCCCCATATTCTACGAGCAGTACTTC.

The sample holds one count of this clone. The J gene is TRBJ2-2, the V gene TRBV10-2, with D hard to call. This CDR3 comprises 12 residues. Trimming cost V 6 bases and J 1 base, with 3 bases left between them. From germline, CDR1 is WSHSY and CDR2 SAAADI. The DNA for the CDR3 is TGCGCCAGCAGCGGGAACACCGGGGAGCTGTTTTTT. As protein: CASSGNTGELFF.

This clone appeared once. The chain couples TRBV4-3 to TRBJ2-1, with unresolved D. Trimming stripped 1 base from V and 7 bases from J, with 17 bases between. Germline-derived CDR1 and CDR2 are LGHNA and YSLEER. This CDR3 is built from 16 residues. The CDR3 reads CASSQGGGRLENEQFF. For the CDR3, the DNA is TGCGCCAGCAGCCAAGGAGGTGGGCGGCTAGAAAATGAGCAGTTCTTC.

The chain joins TRBV27 to TRBJ2-7, with 10 bases identical to TRBD2. The CDR3 length is 16 residues. Germline CDR1 is MNHEY and CDR2 is SMNVEV (reference sequence). After removal of 6 bases from V and 5 bases from J, the junction contained 13 bases not matched to a gene. CDR3 nucleotide sequence: TGTGCCAGCAGCCTCCGTCCTAGCGGGAGTTCCCACGAGCAGTACTTC. Its translation is CASSLRPSGSSHEQYF.

J is TRBJ1-2 and V is TRBV28; 12 bases are a match to TRBD1. The J segment lost 6 bases and the V segment lost 11 bases, leaving 13 bases of the junction unmatched. The CDR3 covers 15 residues. The germline gives CDR1 MDHEN, CDR2 SYDVKM. DNA of the CDR3: TGTGCCGCGTGCGGGACAGGGGGCGTAGTTGATGGCTACACCTTC. Protein sequence: CAACGTGGVVDGYTF.

The sample holds one count of this clone. Within the sample, other DNA sequences also encode this same CDR3. This chain connects TRBV27 to TRBJ1-5, with D hard to call. The CDR3 is 14 residues long. The V end lost 2 bases, the J end lost 0 bases, and 5 bases lay between the germline ends. CDR1 and CDR2 (germline): MNHEY, SMNVEV (reference sequence). DNA of the CDR3: TGTGCCAGCAGTTTAGGGTATAGCAATCAGCCCCAGCATTTT. Translation: CASSLGYSNQPQHF.

The chain employs TRBV5-1 and TRBJ2-2, with D perhaps TRBD2 (5 bases). Germline V gene data show CDR1 as SGHRS and CDR2 as YFSETQ. CDR3 length: 14 residues. Between the trimmed V and J ends, which lost 0 bases and 6 bases, there was a span of 9 bases. The CDR3 sequence is CASSLVGVAGELFF. DNA for the CDR3: TGCGCCAGCAGCTTGGTGGGAGTGGCCGGGGAGCTGTTTTTT.

This chain joins TRBV7-9 and TRBJ2-1; TRBD2 matches 7 bases. CDR1 SEHNR and CDR2 FQNEAQ come from the germline V gene (reference sequence). The CDR3 consists of 16 residues. The ends lost 7 bases at V and 9 bases at J; junction bases unmatched: 18. The CDR3 region is CASTPTVGRAGGEQFF. In DNA form, the CDR3 reads TGTGCCAGCACCCCTACGGTAGGGAGGGCCGGGGGTGAGCAGTTCTTC. Complete variable domain (other parts from reference TRBV7-9 and TRBJ2-1): DTGVSQNPRHKITKRGQNVTFRCDPISEHNRLYWYRQTLGQGPEFLTYFQNEAQLEKSRLLSDRFSAERPKGSFSTLEIQRTEQGDSAMYLCASTPTVGRAGGEQFFGPGTRLTVL.

V and J are TRBV2 and TRBJ2-7; D is unresolved. V was cut by 6 bases and J by 2 bases, with 2 bases left in between. This CDR3 is built from 10 residues. In germline, CDR1 is SNHLY, CDR2 FYNNEI. The CDR3 is CASRAYEQYF. The CDR3 DNA follows: TGTGCCAGCAGGGCCTACGAGCAGTACTTC.

This CDR3 is CASSPPTRLAGNEQFF. CDR3 DNA: TGTGCCAGCAGCCCACCGACCCGCCTAGCGGGCAATGAGCAGTTCTTC. V usage is TRBV9 and J usage is TRBJ2-1; 8 bases match TRBD2. The germline V gene has CDR1 SGDLS and CDR2 YYNGEE. This CDR3 comprises 16 residues. After removal of 4 bases from V and 6 bases from J, the junction contained 12 bases not matched to a gene.

This rearrangement joins TRBV19 to TRBJ1-1, with no clear D. Trimming left V 7 bases short and J 1 base short, with 16 bases between. CDR3 length: 15 residues. Looked up from germline, CDR1 is LNHDA and CDR2 is SQIVND (reference sequence). For the CDR3, the DNA is TGTGCCAGTACCTTTAACCCTCCGTCGAACACTGAAGCTTTCTTT. Translated: CASTFNPPSNTEAFF.

The rearrangement joins TRBV9 to TRBJ2-7, with 7 bases that match TRBD1. V trimming: 0 bases; J trimming: 3 bases; junction bases outside the gene matches: 3. Germline values: CDR1 SGDLS, CDR2 YYNGEE. CDR3 length equals 14 residues. CDR3 loop: CASSVADRVYEQYF. CDR3 nucleotide sequence: TGTGCCAGCAGCGTAGCCGACAGGGTCTACGAGCAGTACTTC.

The chain has TRBV6-6 and TRBJ1-5; D call uncertain. The germline V and J ends were trimmed by 6 bases and 0 bases, with 6 bases remaining between them. The CDR3 consists of 13 residues. Germline CDR1 reads MNHNY; CDR2 reads SVGAGI (reference sequence). The CDR3 bases are TGTGCCAGCAGCCCGTATAGCAATCAGCCCCAGCATTTT. Its protein is CASSPYSNQPQHF.

V and J are TRBV21-1 and TRBJ2-3; the table assigns TRBD1, which was not confirmed against the DNA. TRBV21-1 is designated a pseudogene. The CDR3 totals 12 residues. DNA for the CDR3: TGTGGACGACAGGGAGGCACAGATACGCAGTATTTT. This sequence encodes CGRQGGTDTQYF.

The chain combines TRBV18 with TRBJ2-1; D unresolved. Germline assignment: CDR1 KGHSH and CDR2 LQKENI. The CDR3 totals 13 residues. Trimming left V 2 bases short and J 7 bases short, with 9 bases between. The CDR3, as DNA: TGTGCCAGCTCACCAAGCCCCCTAAATGAGCAGTTCTTC. Residues: CASSPSPLNEQFF.

In its sample, this clone was seen once. The chain joins TRBV28 to TRBJ2-2; D ambiguous. CDR3 size: 15 residues. The V end lost 3 bases, the J end lost 3 bases, and 11 bases lay between the germline ends. CDR1 is MDHEN and CDR2 is SYDVKM in the germline V gene. CDR3 bases: TGTGCCAGCAGTTTCGATCTAGAGTACACCGGGGAGCTGTTTTTT. It translates to CASSFDLEYTGELFF.

V is TRBV9 and J is TRBJ2-5; the match to TRBD2 covers 8 bases. Germline V gene sequence: CDR1 SGDLS, CDR2 YYNGEE. This CDR3 spans 16 amino acids. V gave up 3 bases and J gave up 3 bases; unmatched junction bases: 10. CDR3 in amino acids: CASSERPGSGKETQYF. CDR3 bases: TGTGCCAGCAGCGAGAGGCCGGGTAGCGGGAAAGAGACCCAGTACTTC.

The chain employs TRBV2 and TRBJ2-2; a possible D gene is TRBD2 (5 bases). V gave up 1 base and J gave up 3 bases, with 6 bases separating them. This CDR3 has 14 residues. Germline loops: CDR1 SNHLY, CDR2 FYNNEI. In DNA, the CDR3 is TGTGCCAGCAGTGAAGGGACTTACACCGGGGAGCTGTTTTTT. Translated, it gives CASSEGTYTGELFF.

The chain joins TRBV9 to TRBJ2-1; TRBD2 matches 7 bases. Trimming cost V 3 bases and J 6 bases; bases outside gene matches: 9. The CDR3 runs 15 residues. Looked up from germline, CDR1 is SGDLS and CDR2 is YYNGEE. In nucleotides, the CDR3 is TGTGCCAGCAGCGAAAGCGGGATTCTTTCCAATGAGCAGTTCTTC. It yields the protein CASSESGILSNEQFF.